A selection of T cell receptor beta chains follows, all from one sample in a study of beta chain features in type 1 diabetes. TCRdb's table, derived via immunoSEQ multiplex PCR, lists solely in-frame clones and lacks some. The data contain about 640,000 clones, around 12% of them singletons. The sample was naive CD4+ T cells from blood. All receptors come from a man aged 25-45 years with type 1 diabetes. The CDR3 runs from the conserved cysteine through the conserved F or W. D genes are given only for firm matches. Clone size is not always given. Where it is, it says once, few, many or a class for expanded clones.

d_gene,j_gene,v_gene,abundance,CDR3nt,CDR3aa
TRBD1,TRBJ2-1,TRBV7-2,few,TGTGCCAGCAGCTTGTGGGACAGGGTCTATGAGCAGTTCTTC,CASSLWDRVYEQFF
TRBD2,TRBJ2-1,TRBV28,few,TGTGCCAGCAGGTTCAGCGGGGGCGGTGGGAATGAGCAGTTCTTC,CASRFSGGGGNEQFF
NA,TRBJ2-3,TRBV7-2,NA,TGTGCCAGCAGCTTAGTTTTTGGACCTAGCACAGATACGCAGTATTTT,CASSLVFGPSTDTQYF
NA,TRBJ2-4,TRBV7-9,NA,TGTGCCAGCAGCTTAGATGACAGGTTGAACATTCAGTACTTC,CASSLDDRLNIQYF
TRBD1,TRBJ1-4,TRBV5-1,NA,TGCGCCAGCAGCGTGGACAGGGTCAGTGAAAAACTGTTTTTT,CASSVDRVSEKLFF
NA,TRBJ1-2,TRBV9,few,TGTGCCAGCAAAAAAGACTATGGCTACACCTTC,CASKKDYGYTF
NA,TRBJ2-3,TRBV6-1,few,TGTGCCAGCGGGGGTCCAGATACGCAGTATTTT,CASGGPDTQYF
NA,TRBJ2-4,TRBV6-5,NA,TGTGCCAGCAGTTATCAAGGACTAGCCAAAAACATTCAGTACTTC,CASSYQGLAKNIQYF
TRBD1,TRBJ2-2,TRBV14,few,TGTGCCAGCAGCCGAATGACAGGGGGCGCTAGAAACACCGGGGAGCTGTTTTTT,CASSRMTGGARNTGELFF
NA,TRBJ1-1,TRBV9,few,TGTGCCAGCAGCGCTGGGGCGGATGAGAACACTGAAGCTTTCTTT,CASSAGADENTEAFF
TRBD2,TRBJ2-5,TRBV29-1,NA,TGCAGCGTCTTATTAGCGGGGGGGCCCGAGACCCAGTACTTC,CSVLLAGGPETQYF
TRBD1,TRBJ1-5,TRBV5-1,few,TGCGCCAGCAGCTTGGCAGGGGAAGGGGGCCAGCCCCAGCATTTT,CASSLAGEGGQPQHF
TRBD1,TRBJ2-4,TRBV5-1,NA,TGCGCCAGCAGCCCGGACAGGGCGGGCATTCAGTACTTC,CASSPDRAGIQYF
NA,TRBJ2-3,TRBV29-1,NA,TGCAGCGTGTACGACAGCCTCCAAGGAGATACGCAGTATTTT,CSVYDSLQGDTQYF
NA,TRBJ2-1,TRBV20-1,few,TGCAGTGCGGGCTCCTACAATGAGCAGTTCTTC,CSAGSYNEQFF
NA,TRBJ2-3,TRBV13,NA,TGTGCCAGCAGCTTAGGACGCACAGATACGCAGTATTTT,CASSLGRTDTQYF
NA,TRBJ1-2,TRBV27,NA,TGTGCCAGCAGTCCCCGGGCAGGGGACAACTATGGCTACACCTTC,CASSPRAGDNYGYTF
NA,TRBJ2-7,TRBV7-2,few,TGTGCCAGCAGCTTAGAGGCTGGACAGAGCTCCTACGAGCAGTACTTC,CASSLEAGQSSYEQYF
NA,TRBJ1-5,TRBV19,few,TGTGCCAGTATCCCAACCGGGGGTAGGGGCAATCAGCCCCAGCATTTT,CASIPTGGRGNQPQHF
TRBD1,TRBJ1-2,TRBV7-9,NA,TGTGCCAGCAGGCCCGGGACAGGGATCGATGGCTACACCTTC,CASRPGTGIDGYTF
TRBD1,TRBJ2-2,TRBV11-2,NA,TGTGCCAGCAGCATGGACAGGGTGAACACCGGGGAGCTGTTTTTT,CASSMDRVNTGELFF
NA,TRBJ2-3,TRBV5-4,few,TGTGCCAGCAGCGCCCGCCCTGGGACCACGGATACGCAGTATTTT,CASSARPGTTDTQYF
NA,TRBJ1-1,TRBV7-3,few,TGTGCCAGCAGCTTAAATGGGCTGGCCATGAGCACTGAAGCTTTCTTT,CASSLNGLAMSTEAFF
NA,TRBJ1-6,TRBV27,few,TGTGCCAGCAGTCCCTATAATTCACCCCTCCACTTT,CASSPYNSPLHF
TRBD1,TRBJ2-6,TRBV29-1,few,TGCAGCGTGGATTCCGGGACAGGGAGCCCAGGGGCCAACGTCCTGACTTTC,CSVDSGTGSPGANVLTF
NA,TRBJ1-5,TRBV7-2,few,TGTGCCAGCAGCTTAGAGGTATACAGAAATCAGCCCCAGCATTTT,CASSLEVYRNQPQHF
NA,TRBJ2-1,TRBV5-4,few,TGTGCCAGCAGCTTGGACCAGCCCAATGAGCAGTTCTTC,CASSLDQPNEQFF
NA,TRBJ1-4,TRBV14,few,TGTGCCAGCAGTCGCTTGAAGCAGGGTCCAACTAATGAAAAACTGTTTTTT,CASSRLKQGPTNEKLFF
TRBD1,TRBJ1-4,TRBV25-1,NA,TGTGCCAGCAGTCAGGGAGGACAGGTTAATGAAAAACTGTTTTTT,CASSQGGQVNEKLFF
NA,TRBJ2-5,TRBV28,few,TGTGCCAGCAGGGGCGCGGTAGAGACCCAGTACTTC,CASRGAVETQYF
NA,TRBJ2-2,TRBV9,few,TGTGCCAGCAGCTCCGGGACCGCGAACACCGGGGAGCTGTTTTTT,CASSSGTANTGELFF
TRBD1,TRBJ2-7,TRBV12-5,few,TGTGCTAGTGGTTTCGGACAGGCTGAGCAGTACTTC,CASGFGQAEQYF
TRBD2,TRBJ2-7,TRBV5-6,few,TGTGCCAGCAGCTTCTCCGGGACTAGCGGGGAACCCTACGAGCAGTACTTC,CASSFSGTSGEPYEQYF
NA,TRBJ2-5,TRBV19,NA,TGTGCCAGTAGTGACTCGGGGAGAGAGACCCAGTACTTC,CASSDSGRETQYF
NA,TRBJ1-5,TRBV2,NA,TGTGCCAGCAGTGAAGAGGGGCTGGGGCCCCAGCATTTT,CASSEEGLGPQHF
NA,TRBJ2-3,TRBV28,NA,TGTGCCAGCAGTTCAGAGGGCGGCACAGATACGCAGTATTTT,CASSSEGGTDTQYF
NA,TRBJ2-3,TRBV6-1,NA,TGTGCCAGCAGTGAAGACAGGATTTTGGCAGATACGCAGTATTTT,CASSEDRILADTQYF
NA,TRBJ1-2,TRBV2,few,TGTGCCAGCAGTGAATTTAGACTGTCTTCCTATGGCTACACCTTC,CASSEFRLSSYGYTF
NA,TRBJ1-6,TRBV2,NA,TGTGCCAGCGGACAGACAAGCAATTCACCCCTCCACTTT,CASGQTSNSPLHF
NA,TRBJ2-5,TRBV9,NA,TGTGCCAGCAGCGTAGGGCGGGCCGTGGGGGAGACCCAGTACTTC,CASSVGRAVGETQYF
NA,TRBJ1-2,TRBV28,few,TGTGCCAGCAGTATTTCAACCAACTATGGCTACACCTTC,CASSISTNYGYTF
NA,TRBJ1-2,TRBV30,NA,TGTGCCTGGAGTGTAAGGACAAACTATGGCTACACCTTC,CAWSVRTNYGYTF
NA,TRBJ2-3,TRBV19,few,TGTGCCAGTAGTGCCGGAGGGGGCACAGATACGCAGTATTTT,CASSAGGGTDTQYF
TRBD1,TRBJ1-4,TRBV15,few,TGTGCCACCAGCAGAGAAGCAGGGGGCTATGAAAAACTGTTTTTT,CATSREAGGYEKLFF
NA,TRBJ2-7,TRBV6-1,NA,TGTGCCAGCAGTGAAGCTGGGCTACCCTACGAGCAGTACTTC,CASSEAGLPYEQYF
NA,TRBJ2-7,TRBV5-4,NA,TGTGCCAGCAGGGCAGGTTGGGGCGAATACGAGCAGTACTTC,CASRAGWGEYEQYF
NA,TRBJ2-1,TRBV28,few,TGTGCCAGCAGTGTCGGAAGCTCCTACAATGAGCAGTTCTTC,CASSVGSSYNEQFF
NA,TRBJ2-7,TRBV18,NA,TGTGCCAGCTCACCTCACAGAGAAAGCTCCTACGAGCAGTACTTC,CASSPHRESSYEQYF
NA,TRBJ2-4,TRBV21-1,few,TGTGCCAGCAGCAACCCTTTGGACCGGCGGGACATTCAGTACTTC,CASSNPLDRRDIQYF
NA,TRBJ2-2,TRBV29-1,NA,TGCAGCGTTGCAGGGAGGACGAACACCGGGGAGCTGTTTTTT,CSVAGRTNTGELFF
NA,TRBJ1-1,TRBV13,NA,TGTGCCAGCAGCTTAGTCCGCGGGGGACCCATCACTGAAGCTTTCTTT,CASSLVRGGPITEAFF
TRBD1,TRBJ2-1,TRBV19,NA,TGTGCCAGTACAACGGACAGGGATGAGCAGTTCTTC,CASTTDRDEQFF
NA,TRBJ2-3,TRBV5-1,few,TGCGCCAGCAGCCTACCGGGGGCCGATACGCAGTATTTT,CASSLPGADTQYF
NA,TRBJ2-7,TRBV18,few,TGTGCCAGCTCACCAGAAAGGACCTACGAGCAGTACTTC,CASSPERTYEQYF
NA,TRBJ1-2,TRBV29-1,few,TGCAGCGTTGTTAGGGGCTATGGCTACACCTTC,CSVVRGYGYTF
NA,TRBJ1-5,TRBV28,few,TGTGCCAGCAGTACTCAGGGGTCAGGACAGCCCCAGCATTTT,CASSTQGSGQPQHF
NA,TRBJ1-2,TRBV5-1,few,TGCGCCAGCAGCTTGGGGACAACCGATCCCTATGGCTACACCTTC,CASSLGTTDPYGYTF
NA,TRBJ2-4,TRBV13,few,TGTGCCAGCAGCTTGGGTACCACCTTAGCCAAAAACATTCAGTACTTC,CASSLGTTLAKNIQYF
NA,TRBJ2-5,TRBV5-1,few,TGCGCCAGCAGCTTGACAGAGCCGGCAGAGACCCAGTACTTC,CASSLTEPAETQYF